Listed below are T cell receptor beta chains from one sample, sequenced in a study of control samples from healthy donors and cancer patients. Clones were sequenced by immunoSEQ multiplex PCR, and TCRdb holds only the in-frame ones, with some missing. The profile shows some 150,000 clones, 75% to 90% of them singletons. Sequencing used blood. Source of these receptors: a man aged 30 to 39 in good health. Each CDR3 is given with its conserved first and last residue. D genes are given only for firm matches. The size field is filled for only some rows; it gives once, few, many or a size class.

D: TRBD1; V: TRBV27; J: TRBJ2-3; size: .; DNA: TGTGCCAGCAGTTTCGGACAGGGTAACACAGATACGCAGTATTTT; CDR3: CASSFGQGNTDTQYF
D: TRBD1; V: TRBV6-2/TRBV6-3; J: TRBJ2-7; size: .; DNA: TGTGCCAGCAGTACCCTGGGGACAGTCTACGAGCAGTACTTC; CDR3: CASSTLGTVYEQYF
D: TRBD1; V: TRBV6-6; J: TRBJ2-2; size: .; DNA: TGTGCCAGCAGTCTAGGGGGCCAGGGGGAGCTGTTTTTT; CDR3: CASSLGGQGELFF
D: .; V: TRBV19; J: TRBJ2-2; size: .; DNA: TGTGCCAGTAGTAGCATAAACACCGGGGAGCTGTTTTTT; CDR3: CASSSINTGELFF
D: .; V: TRBV7-6; J: TRBJ2-1; size: .; DNA: TGTGCCAGCAGCTTAGGGTCGGACCTATACAATGAGCAGTTCTTC; CDR3: CASSLGSDLYNEQFF
D: TRBD2; V: TRBV7-2; J: TRBJ2-5; size: .; DNA: TGTGCCAGCAGCTTAGAGTTCACTAGCGGGGAAGAGACCCAGTACTTC; CDR3: CASSLEFTSGEETQYF
D: TRBD2; V: TRBV14; J: TRBJ2-7; size: .; DNA: TGTGCCAGCAGCCCGAGGGCGGGAGAAACTAGGGAGCAGTACTTC; CDR3: CASSPRAGETREQYF
D: TRBD1; V: TRBV11-3; J: TRBJ1-2; size: .; DNA: TGTGCCAGCAGCTATCGGACAGGCTCCTATGGCTACACCTTC; CDR3: CASSYRTGSYGYTF
D: .; V: TRBV5-1; J: TRBJ1-2; size: few; DNA: TGCGCCAGCAGAGACAGACCTAACTATGGCTACACCTTC; CDR3: CASRDRPNYGYTF
D: TRBD1; V: TRBV6-1; J: TRBJ1-1; size: .; DNA: TGTGCCAGCAGTGAAAGTGGTGGGCAGGGGGGCACTGAAGCTTTCTTT; CDR3: CASSESGGQGGTEAFF
D: .; V: TRBV7-2; J: TRBJ2-7; size: .; DNA: TGTGCCAGCAGCTCGGGGGTCAGGGACTACGAGCAGTACTTC; CDR3: CASSSGVRDYEQYF
D: TRBD1; V: TRBV29-1; J: TRBJ1-5; size: .; DNA: TGCAGCGTTGCACAGGGGCTCAATCAGCCCCAGCATTTT; CDR3: CSVAQGLNQPQHF
D: .; V: TRBV4-3; J: TRBJ2-7; size: .; DNA: TGCGCCAGCAGCCAAGATCCTGGGACAAAAACTGAGCAGTACTTC; CDR3: CASSQDPGTKTEQYF
D: TRBD2; V: TRBV10-1; J: TRBJ2-1; size: .; DNA: TGCGCCAGCAGTGAGATTGTGCTAGCGGGGACCTACAATGAGCAGTTCTTC; CDR3: CASSEIVLAGTYNEQFF
D: .; V: TRBV3-1/TRBV3-2; J: TRBJ1-3; size: .; DNA: TGTGCCAGCAGCCAAGATAAGGAGGTGGCAGGTGTCGATGGAAACACCATATATTTT; CDR3: CASSQDKEVAGVDGNTIYF
D: TRBD1; V: TRBV9; J: TRBJ1-4; size: .; DNA: TGTGCCACCCAGCGAGTAAGACAGGGGGCGCCCGCTAATGAAAAACTGTTTTTT; CDR3: CATQRVRQGAPANEKLFF
D: .; V: TRBV7-9; J: TRBJ2-6; size: .; DNA: TGTGCCAGCAGCCTTTACTCGACTGGGGCCAACGTCCTGACTTTC; CDR3: CASSLYSTGANVLTF
D: .; V: TRBV29-1; J: TRBJ1-5; size: .; DNA: TGCAGCGCTCGAGATCAGCCCCAGCATTTT; CDR3: CSARDQPQHF
D: .; V: TRBV6-2/TRBV6-3; J: TRBJ1-1; size: .; DNA: TGTGCCAGCAGTTGGGGGACTGAAGCTTTCTTT; CDR3: CASSWGTEAFF
D: .; V: TRBV5-6; J: TRBJ1-1; size: .; DNA: TGTGCCAGCAGCTTACTTGATGGGAACACTGAAGCTTTCTTT; CDR3: CASSLLDGNTEAFF
D: .; V: TRBV14; J: TRBJ2-7; size: .; DNA: TGTGCCAGCAGCCAACACCCTACAGGGAACGAGCAGTACTTC; CDR3: CASSQHPTGNEQYF
D: TRBD2; V: TRBV7-2; J: TRBJ2-3; size: .; DNA: TGTGCCAGCAGCTCCCCAGTTGGGAGCGGGGGATCGACAGATACGCAGTATTTT; CDR3: CASSSPVGSGGSTDTQYF